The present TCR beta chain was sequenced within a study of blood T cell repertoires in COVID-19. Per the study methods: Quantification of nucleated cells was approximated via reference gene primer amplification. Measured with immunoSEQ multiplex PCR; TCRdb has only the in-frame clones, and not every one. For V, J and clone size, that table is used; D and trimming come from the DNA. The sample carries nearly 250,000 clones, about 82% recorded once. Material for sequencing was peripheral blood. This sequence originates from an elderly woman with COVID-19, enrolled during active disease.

CDR3 sequence reads: CASTLQGTTEAFF. In DNA form, the CDR3 reads TGTGCCAGCACGTTACAGGGGACCACTGAAGCTTTCTTT. The chain carries TRBV6-4 and TRBJ1-1; 7 bases agree with TRBD1. The CDR3 is made up of 13 amino acids. Looked up from germline, CDR1 is MRHNA and CDR2 is SNTAGT. The ends lost 7 bases at V and 4 bases at J; junction bases unmatched: 6.